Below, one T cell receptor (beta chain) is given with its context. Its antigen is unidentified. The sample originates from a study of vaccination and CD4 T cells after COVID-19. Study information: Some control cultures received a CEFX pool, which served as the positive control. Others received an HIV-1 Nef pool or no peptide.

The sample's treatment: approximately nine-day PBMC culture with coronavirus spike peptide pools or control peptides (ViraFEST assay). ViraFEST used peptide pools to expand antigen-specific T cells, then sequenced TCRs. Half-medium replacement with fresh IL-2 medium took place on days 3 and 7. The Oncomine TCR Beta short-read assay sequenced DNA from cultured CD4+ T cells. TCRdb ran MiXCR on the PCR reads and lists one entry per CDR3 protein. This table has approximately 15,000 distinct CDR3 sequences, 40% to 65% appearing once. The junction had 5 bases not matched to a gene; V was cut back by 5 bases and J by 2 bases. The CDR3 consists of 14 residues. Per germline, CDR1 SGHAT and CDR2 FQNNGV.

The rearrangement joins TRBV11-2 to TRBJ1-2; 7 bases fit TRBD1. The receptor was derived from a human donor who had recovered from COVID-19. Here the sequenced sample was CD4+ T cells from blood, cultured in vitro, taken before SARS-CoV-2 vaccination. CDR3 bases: TGTGCCAGCAGCCCGGACAGGCGAAACTATGGCTACACCTTC. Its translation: CASSPDRRNYGYTF. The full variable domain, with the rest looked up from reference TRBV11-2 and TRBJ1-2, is EAGVAQSPRYKIIEKRQSVAFWCNPISGHATLYWYQQILGQGPKLLIQFQNNGVVDDSQLPKDRFSAERLKGVDSTLKIQPAKLEDSAVYLCASSPDRRNYGYTFGSGTRLTVV.